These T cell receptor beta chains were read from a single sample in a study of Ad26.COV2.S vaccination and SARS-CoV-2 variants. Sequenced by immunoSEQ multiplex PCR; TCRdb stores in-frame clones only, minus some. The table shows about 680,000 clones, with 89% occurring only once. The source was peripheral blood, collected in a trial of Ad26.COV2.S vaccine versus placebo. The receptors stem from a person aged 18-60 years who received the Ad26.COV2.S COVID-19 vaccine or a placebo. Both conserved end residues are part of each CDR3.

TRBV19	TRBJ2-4	CASSMWTGENIQYF
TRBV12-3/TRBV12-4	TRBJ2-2	CASSSINTGELFF
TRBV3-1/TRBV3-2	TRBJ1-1	CASSQGYRLNTEAFF
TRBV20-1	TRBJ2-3	CSASRLETQYF
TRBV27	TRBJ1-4	CASSSGLSNEKLFF
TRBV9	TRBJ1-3	CASSPLGAPGNTIYF
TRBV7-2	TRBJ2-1	CASSLYARTSGSNEQFF
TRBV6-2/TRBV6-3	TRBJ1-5	CASSYPLDGQPQHF
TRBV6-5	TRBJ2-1	CASSIRGNEQFF
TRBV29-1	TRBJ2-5	CSTAAGGQETQYF
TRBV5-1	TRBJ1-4	CASRLQGGNEKLFF
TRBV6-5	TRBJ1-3	CASSYSGAPGNTIYF
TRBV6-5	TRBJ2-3	CASRTPTSFDTQYF
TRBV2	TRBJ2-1	CASSWGEGALNEQFF
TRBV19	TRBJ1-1	CASTKTGANTEAFF
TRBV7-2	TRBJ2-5	CASSLRLAGVQETQYF
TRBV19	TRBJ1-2	CASRDRGIGGYTF
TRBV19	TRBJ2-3	CASRTGKTDTQYF
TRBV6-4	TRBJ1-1	CASSITPLDTEAFF
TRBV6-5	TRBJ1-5	CASSYSPTGWGQPQHF
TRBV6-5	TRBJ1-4	CASSEEGPNEKLFF
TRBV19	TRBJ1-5	CASSIGPDYQPQHF
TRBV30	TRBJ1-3	CAWSGKTGPNTIYF
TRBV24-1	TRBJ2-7	CATSDSGLNEQYF
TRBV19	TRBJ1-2	CASSIDLAGGNYGYTF
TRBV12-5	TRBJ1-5	CASGLILGQPQHF
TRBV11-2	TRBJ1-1	CASSLEPGNTEAFF
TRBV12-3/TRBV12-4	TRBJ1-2	CASSLRSIGGYTF
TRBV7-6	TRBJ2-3	CASRPNSGGVTDTQYF
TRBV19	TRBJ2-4	CASSSQDIQYF
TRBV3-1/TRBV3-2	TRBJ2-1	CASSQLLVATANEQFF
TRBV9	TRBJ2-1	CASSVGGGTRSLVYNEQFF
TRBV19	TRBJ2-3	CASSIHEGGSTDTQYF
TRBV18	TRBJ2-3	CASSSGTQFSSTDTQYF
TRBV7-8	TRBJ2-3	CASSLGGRLSTDTQYF
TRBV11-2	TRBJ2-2	CASRGGNFANTGELFF
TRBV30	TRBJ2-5	CAWAGTRGQTQYF
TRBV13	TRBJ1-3	CASSSRGESGNTIYF
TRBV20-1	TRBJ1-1	CSASAPEAFF
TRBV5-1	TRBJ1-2	CASSSIPRGPRTDYTF
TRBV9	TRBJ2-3	CASSVPSATQYF
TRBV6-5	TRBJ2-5	CASRSGGQETQYF
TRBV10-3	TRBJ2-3	CAISEGEILTDTQYF
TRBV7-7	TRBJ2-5	CASSLGVGQGQTQYF
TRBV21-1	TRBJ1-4	CASSGRVFEKLFF
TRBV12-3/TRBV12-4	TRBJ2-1	CASSLGEYNEQFF
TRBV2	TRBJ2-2	CASRLQGTGELFF
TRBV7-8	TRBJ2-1	CASSPLTGAYNEQFF
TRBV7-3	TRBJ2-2	CASSSPKGDPNTGELFF
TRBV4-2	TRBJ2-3	CASSRIQGSDHTQYF
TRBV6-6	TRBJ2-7	CASSHPSGSSYEQYF
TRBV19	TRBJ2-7	CASSMSPGYEQYF
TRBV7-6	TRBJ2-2	CASSLVLAGATGELFF
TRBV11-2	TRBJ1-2	CASSQHENYGYTF
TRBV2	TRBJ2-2	CASRPGLAVGELFF
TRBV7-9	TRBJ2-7	CASSSPVGVAYEQYF
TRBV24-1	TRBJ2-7	CATSDFTGDEQYF